This TCR beta chain was obtained from a study of CD8 T cells in ankylosing spondylitis. This clonotype was seen more than once but under ten times. Using its own MiXCR run on the 5' RACE reads, TCRdb lists one record per CDR3 protein. This sample has 200,000 to 300,000 distinct CDR3 sequences; roughly a quarter occur once, and the top ten carry over 0.55%. The sequencing input was blood, either unsorted or a sorted T cell fraction (not recorded which). The TCR comes from a male donor with ankylosing spondylitis or in good health (not recorded which).

CDR3 residues: CSARDYRQGENIQYF. In nucleotides, the CDR3 is TGCAGTGCTAGAGATTATCGGCAGGGGGAAAACATTCAGTACTTC. This rearrangement joins TRBV20-1 to TRBJ2-4; 7 bases line up with TRBD1. The J segment lost 5 bases and the V segment lost 0 bases, leaving 7 bases of the junction unmatched. This CDR3 spans 15 amino acids. The germline CDR1 and CDR2 sequences are DFQATT and SNEGSKA (reference sequence).